This T cell receptor beta chain stems from a study of CD8+ T cells in alopecia areata. Whole-study results and caveats: Persistence of many expanded lesional clones was seen in scalp and blood during tofacitinib. Lesional scalp, especially alopecia totalis/universalis, showed higher clonality than normal scalp. Scalp sample data also include resident alphabeta T cells from normal skin.

This clone was observed a handful of times. Its matching antigen is unknown. Treatment noted: oral pan-JAK inhibitor, 5-10 mg twice daily. Sorting from PBMCs produced CD4+ and CD8+ T cells. The CDR3 totals 14 residues. Deletions cut 4 bases from V and 3 bases from J, with 15 bases between. The germline CDR1 and CDR2 sequences are GTSNPN and SVGIG (reference sequence). RNA, once extracted, was reverse transcribed into cDNA for use as the sequencing template. Using immunoSEQ multiplex PCR, the repertoire was profiled, and TCRdb retains in-frame clones only, with some absent. The sample includes 110,000 or so clones, 50% to 75% of them seen just once.

The rearrangement joins TRBV30 to TRBJ1-2, with D possibly matching TRBD1 (6 bases). This receptor was taken from a human donor with alopecia areata. This sample comprised CD8+ T cells sorted from blood, obtained at week 4, from a patient treated with tofacitinib. CDR3 sequence: CAWKTDRPYYGYTF. CDR3 bases: TGTGCCTGGAAAACGGACAGACCTTACTATGGCTACACCTTC.